The rows below give T cell receptor beta chains drawn from one sample of a study of patients and donors after allogeneic stem cell transplantation. Each CDR3 protein gets one entry after TCRdb re-called the RT-PCR reads with MiXCR. The sample includes approximately 430,000 distinct CDR3 sequences, 15% to 20% of them seen just once. The specimen was blood, either unsorted or a sorted T cell fraction (not recorded which). The source of these receptors is a human donor who was either an allogeneic HSCT recipient or a stem cell or donor lymphocyte infusion donor (not recorded which). It is not recorded whose cells these are; they may come from a transplant donor. The CDR3 runs from the conserved cysteine through the conserved F or W. Fields, in order: V gene, D gene, clone size, J gene, CDR3 DNA, CDR3 protein. D genes are given only for firm matches. A row's size may be missing; if present it is once, few, many or a size class.

v_call: TRBV29-1
d_call: -
clone_size: many
j_call: TRBJ2-1
cdr3_nt: TGCAGCGTTGAGAACGTCTTCAATGAGCAGTTCTTC
cdr3_aa: CSVENVFNEQFF

v_call: TRBV7-9
d_call: -
clone_size: many
j_call: TRBJ2-2
cdr3_nt: TGTGCCAGCAGTCTCGGGGAGCTGTTTTTT
cdr3_aa: CASSLGELFF

v_call: TRBV4-2
d_call: -
clone_size: few
j_call: TRBJ1-4
cdr3_nt: TGTGCCAGCAGCCAAGGGACCAGGCGTTCAGCAACTAATGAAAAACTGTTTTTT
cdr3_aa: CASSQGTRRSATNEKLFF

v_call: TRBV11-3
d_call: -
clone_size: few
j_call: TRBJ2-2
cdr3_nt: TGTGCCAGCAGCTTACGGGACCTTAGCACCGGGGAGCTGTTTTTT
cdr3_aa: CASSLRDLSTGELFF

v_call: TRBV10-3
d_call: TRBD1
clone_size: -
j_call: TRBJ2-7
cdr3_nt: TGTGCCATCAGTGATGGACAGGGATGGGGCTACGAGCAGTACTTC
cdr3_aa: CAISDGQGWGYEQYF

v_call: TRBV4-1
d_call: -
clone_size: few
j_call: TRBJ1-2
cdr3_nt: TGCGCCAGCAGCCAAAGTTTACCGGGACTTCTATCGGAGCGAGGCTACACCTTC
cdr3_aa: CASSQSLPGLLSERGYTF

v_call: TRBV5-1
d_call: TRBD2
clone_size: once
j_call: TRBJ2-7
cdr3_nt: TGCGCCAGCAGCCCGCTTGGGAAGGGACTAGAGCAGTACTTC
cdr3_aa: CASSPLGKGLEQYF

v_call: TRBV4-3
d_call: -
clone_size: few
j_call: TRBJ1-5
cdr3_nt: TGCGCCAGCAGCCAAGAGAGGGACCCAGGGCCCCAGCATTTT
cdr3_aa: CASSQERDPGPQHF

v_call: TRBV5-6
d_call: -
clone_size: -
j_call: TRBJ1-4
cdr3_nt: TGTGCCAGCAGCTTGGCGCAGGCTGCAACTAATGAAAAACTGTTTTTT
cdr3_aa: CASSLAQAATNEKLFF

v_call: TRBV11-3
d_call: TRBD1
clone_size: -
j_call: TRBJ1-6
cdr3_nt: TGTGCCAGCAGCTTAAGACGGGCCGGGACAGGGGATTCACCCCTCCACTTT
cdr3_aa: CASSLRRAGTGDSPLHF

v_call: TRBV4-2
d_call: -
clone_size: many
j_call: TRBJ2-5
cdr3_nt: TGTGCCAGCAGCCAAGTCCCCGAAGTCCAAGAGACCCAGTACTTC
cdr3_aa: CASSQVPEVQETQYF

v_call: TRBV12-3/TRBV12-4
d_call: TRBD1
clone_size: many
j_call: TRBJ2-5
cdr3_nt: TGTGCCAGCAGCTACAGGGGGCCAGGGGAGACCCAGTACTTC
cdr3_aa: CASSYRGPGETQYF

v_call: TRBV7-9
d_call: TRBD2
clone_size: few
j_call: TRBJ2-7
cdr3_nt: TGTGCCTCCAAGGGGCTAGCGGGACCATCCTACGAGCAGTACTTC
cdr3_aa: CASKGLAGPSYEQYF

v_call: TRBV20-1
d_call: TRBD1
clone_size: -
j_call: TRBJ1-5
cdr3_nt: TGCAGTGCTAGAGCTTGTGGGACAGGGGGCTGCCCCCAGCATTTT
cdr3_aa: CSARACGTGGCPQHF

v_call: TRBV5-8
d_call: TRBD2
clone_size: -
j_call: TRBJ2-3
cdr3_nt: TGTGCCAGCAGCTTAGAGCGGGAGACAGATACGCAGTATTTT
cdr3_aa: CASSLERETDTQYF

v_call: TRBV6-1
d_call: TRBD2
clone_size: -
j_call: TRBJ2-3
cdr3_nt: TGTGCCAGCAGCAACCTACTAGCGGGGGTCACAGATACGCAGTATTTT
cdr3_aa: CASSNLLAGVTDTQYF

v_call: TRBV19
d_call: -
clone_size: -
j_call: TRBJ2-3
cdr3_nt: TGTGCCAGTAGGAACGACAGGTCCACAGATACGCAGTATTTT
cdr3_aa: CASRNDRSTDTQYF

v_call: TRBV3-1
d_call: -
clone_size: few
j_call: TRBJ2-6
cdr3_nt: TGTGCCAGCAGAATGACGAAGGATGGGGCCAACGTCCTGACTTTC
cdr3_aa: CASRMTKDGANVLTF